The 10 T cell receptor beta chains below come from one sample, sequenced in a study of identical twins. Each CDR3 protein gets one entry after TCRdb re-called the 5' RACE reads with MiXCR. The sample holds under 400,000 distinct CDR3 sequences; 8.5% to 10% are singletons and the top ten take over 7%. The sample consisted of naive T cells sorted from blood. The receptors shown here come from a woman aged 50 to 65 in good health.

This clonotype was recorded many times. This chain connects TRBV6-5 to TRBJ2-7; D might be TRBD2 (7 bases). V gave up 5 bases and J gave up 7 bases, with 15 bases separating them. CDR3 length: 13 amino acids. Per germline, CDR1 MNHEY and CDR2 SVGAGI. The CDR3 nucleotides read TGTGCCAGCAGTACCATGGGGGGGCAAGAGCAGTACGTC. Its protein is CASSTMGGQEQYV.

Only a few counts were recorded for this clonotype. The chain carries TRBV27 and TRBJ2-2; no clear D gene. Germline V gene lookup returns CDR1 MNHEY and CDR2 SMNVEV (reference sequence). This CDR3 is built from 15 residues. The germline V and J ends were trimmed by 6 bases and 1 base, with 12 bases remaining between them. CDR3 residues: CASRPIGLNTGELFF. CDR3 in DNA: TGTGCCAGCAGACCGATAGGGTTGAACACCGGGGAGCTGTTTTTT.

The CDR3: CASSFGSGRQGEQFF. The CDR3 nucleotides are TGTGCCAGCAGCTTCGGCAGCGGGAGACAAGGAGAGCAGTTCTTC. The chain employs TRBV12-3 or TRBV12-4 and TRBJ2-1, with 8 positions matching TRBD2. The CDR3 is made up of 15 amino acids. V gave up 6 bases and J gave up 10 bases; unmatched junction bases: 14.

This clonotype was picked up many times. This chain's CDR3 is CSARDRGYNEQFF. The DNA for the CDR3 is TGCAGTGCTAGGGACAGGGGATACAATGAGCAGTTCTTC. The chain couples TRBV20-1 to TRBJ2-1; 9 positions agree with TRBD1. The V segment lost 3 bases and the J segment 4 bases; nucleotides outside the gene matches: 1. CDR1 is DFQATT, CDR2 SNEGSKA, per germline (reference sequence). The CDR3 is 13 residues long.

There are many counts of this clonotype. This chain links TRBV27 with TRBJ2-2; TRBD2 agrees at 9 bases. The CDR3 loop spans 18 amino acids. Germline loops: CDR1 MNHEY, CDR2 SMNVEV (reference sequence). V lost 5 bases and J lost 2; bases outside the gene matches: 12. The DNA of the CDR3 is TGTGCCAGCAGTCGGAGGCTAGCGGGAACAAAAAACACCGGGGAGCTGTTTTTT. Its protein is CASSRRLAGTKNTGELFF.

The sample holds a few counts of this clonotype. The chain recombines TRBV7-2 with TRBJ2-1; no clear D gene. The ends were cut back, 3 bases at V and 7 bases at J, with 16 bases in the middle. Per germline, CDR1 SGHTA and CDR2 FQGNSA. The CDR3 covers 15 residues. CDR3 sequence: CASSLAFLASNEQFF. In nucleotides, the CDR3 is TGTGCCAGCAGCTTGGCTTTTTTAGCTTCAAATGAGCAGTTCTTC.

This clonotype was seen ten or more times. V usage is TRBV24-1 and J usage is TRBJ2-6; D possibly matches TRBD1 or TRBD2 (5 bases each). The CDR3 is 13 residues long. In germline, CDR1 is KGHDR, CDR2 SFDVKD. CDR3 sequence reads: CASGASGANVLTF. The CDR3 nucleotides read TGTGCTTCCGGGGCCTCTGGGGCCAACGTCCTGACTTTC.

This clonotype was counted only a few times. The V and J genes are TRBV7-9 and TRBJ2-5; 7 bases line up with TRBD1. V lost 5 bases, J lost 2 bases, and 17 bases stayed unmatched. Germline V gene sequence: CDR1 SEHNR, CDR2 FQNEAQ (reference sequence). The CDR3 is 18 amino acids. In DNA, the CDR3 is TGTGCCAGCAGCGACTTATGGGACGACAGGGACATTCAAGAGACCCAGTACTTC. This gives the protein CASSDLWDDRDIQETQYF.

This clonotype was detected ten times or more. V is TRBV6-5 and J is TRBJ2-2; 8 bases align to TRBD2. V shed 5 bases, J shed 7 bases, and the junction held 3 bases outside the gene matches. In germline, CDR1 is MNHEY, CDR2 SVGAGI. CDR3 length: 13 residues. CDR3 region: CASSREGVGELFF. The DNA for the CDR3 is TGTGCCAGCAGTCGGGAGGGTGTCGGGGAGCTGTTTTTT.

This clonotype was counted ten times or more. This sequence joins TRBV5-1 and TRBJ2-1, with D unclear. V was trimmed by 4 bases and J by 8 bases, leaving 7 bases between them. The CDR3 is 11 residues long. CDR1 SGHRS and CDR2 YFSETQ come from the germline V gene. CDR3 sequence: CASSLSYEQFF. CDR3 DNA: TGCGCCAGCAGCCTATCCTATGAGCAGTTCTTC.